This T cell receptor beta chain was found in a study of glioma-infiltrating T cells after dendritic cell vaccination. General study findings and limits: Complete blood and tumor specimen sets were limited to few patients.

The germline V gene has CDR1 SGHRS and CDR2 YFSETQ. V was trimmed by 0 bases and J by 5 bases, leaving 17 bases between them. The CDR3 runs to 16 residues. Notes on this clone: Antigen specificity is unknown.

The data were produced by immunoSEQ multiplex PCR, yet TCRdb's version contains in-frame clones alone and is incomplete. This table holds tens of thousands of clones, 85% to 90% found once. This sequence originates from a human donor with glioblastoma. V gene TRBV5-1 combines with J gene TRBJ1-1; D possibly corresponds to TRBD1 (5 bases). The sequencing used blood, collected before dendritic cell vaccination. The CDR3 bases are TGCGCCAGCAGCTTGGGGGAGGGGAGGTTGCGAACTGAAGCTTTCTTT. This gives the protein CASSLGEGRLRTEAFF. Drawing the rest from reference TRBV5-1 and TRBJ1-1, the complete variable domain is KAGVTQTPRYLIKTRGQQVTLSCSPISGHRSVSWYQQTPGQGLQFLFEYFSETQRNKGNFPGRFSGRQFSNSRSEMNVSTLELGDSALYLCASSLGEGRLRTEAFFGQGTRLTVV.